The T cell receptor (beta chain) described here comes from a study of siplizumab effects on memory and regulatory T cells. Whole-study results and caveats: Poor capture below about 10^-5 frequency left most alloreactive clones unmapped to unstimulated subsets. Suppressive activity of Tregs proliferating in siplizumab cultures remained unconfirmed.

This CDR3 has 16 residues. V gave up 1 base and J gave up 6 bases; unmatched junction bases: 11. The germline gives CDR1 SGHDN, CDR2 FVKESK. The method was immunoSEQ multiplex PCR; TCRdb's version includes in-frame clones alone and lacks a portion of them. The profile shows approximately 82,000 clones, about 87% of them singletons. Concerning this clone: Its cognate antigen is unknown.

The rearrangement joins TRBV14 to TRBJ1-1; 7 bases are a match to TRBD1. The receptor comes from a human donor in good health. The sequencing sample was made of Tregs sorted from blood. CDR3 protein: CASSQVIPGGRAEAFF. DNA of the CDR3: TGTGCCAGCAGCCAAGTCATCCCAGGGGGTAGGGCTGAAGCTTTCTTT.